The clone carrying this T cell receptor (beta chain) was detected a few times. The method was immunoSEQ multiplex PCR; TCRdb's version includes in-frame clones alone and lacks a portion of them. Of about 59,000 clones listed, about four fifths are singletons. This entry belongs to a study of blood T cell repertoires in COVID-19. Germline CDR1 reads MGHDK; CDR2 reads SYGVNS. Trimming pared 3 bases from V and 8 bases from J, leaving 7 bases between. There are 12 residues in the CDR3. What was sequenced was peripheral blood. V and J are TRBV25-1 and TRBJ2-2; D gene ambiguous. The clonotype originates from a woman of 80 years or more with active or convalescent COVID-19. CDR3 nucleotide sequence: TGTGCCAGCAGTGATTTGTCTGGGGAGCTGTTTTTT. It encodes CASSDLSGELFF.